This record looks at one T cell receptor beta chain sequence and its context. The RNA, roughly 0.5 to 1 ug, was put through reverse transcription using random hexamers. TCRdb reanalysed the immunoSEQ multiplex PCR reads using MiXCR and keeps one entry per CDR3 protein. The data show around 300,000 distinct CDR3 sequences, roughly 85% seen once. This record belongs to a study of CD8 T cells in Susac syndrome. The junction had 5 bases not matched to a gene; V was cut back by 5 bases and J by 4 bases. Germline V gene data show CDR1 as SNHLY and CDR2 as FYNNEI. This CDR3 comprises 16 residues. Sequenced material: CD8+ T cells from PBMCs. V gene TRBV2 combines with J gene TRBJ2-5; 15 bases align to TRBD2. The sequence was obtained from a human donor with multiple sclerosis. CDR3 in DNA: TGTGCCAGCAGTTCCGGACTAGCGGGAGGGATAGAGACCCAGTACTTC. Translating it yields CASSSGLAGGIETQYF.